These 26 T cell receptor beta chains were sequenced from one sample in a study of blood T cell repertoires in COVID-19 (TCRdb year 2020). Library generation was performed with the immunoSEQ multiplex PCR assay. This immuneACCESS table, as held by TCRdb, lists in-frame sequences with V and J called but not all clones. Of the missing ones, under half trace to an unresolved V gene in checked studies; the others have no known cause. Within this sample are some 96,000 clones, with about 80% of them counted one time only. The ten largest clonotypes hold about 12% of the sample. Source material: peripheral blood. These receptors were collected from a woman between 70 and 85 years old with acute or convalescent COVID-19.

The chain uses TRBV5-1 and TRBJ2-2, with TRBD2 identical over 12 bases. Trimming removed 5 bases from V and 4 bases from J; junction bases left unmatched: 15. The CDR3 spans 19 residues. The germline V gene encodes CDR1 SGHRS and CDR2 YFSETQ. In DNA form, the CDR3 reads TGCGCCAGCAGAACCCGACTAGCGGGGGATACTCTACTCACCGGGGAGCTGTTTTTT. It specifies CASRTRLAGDTLLTGELFF.

The rearrangement uses TRBV3-1 (or the pseudogene TRBV3-2) and TRBJ1-5; D is undetermined. V lost 4 bases and J 1 base, leaving 8 bases between the germline ends. The CDR3 contains 14 residues. Looked up from germline, CDR1 is LGHDT and CDR2 is YNNKEL (reference sequence). The DNA for the CDR3 is TGTGCCAGCAGCCCTACTTTGAGCAATCAGCCCCAGCATTTT. The encoded protein is CASSPTLSNQPQHF.

This clone has just one count. The chain recombines TRBV10-3 with TRBJ1-1; TRBD1 agrees at 10 bases. V was pared by 9 bases and J by 1 base, with 5 bases of the junction left unmatched. Germline CDR1 ENHRY, CDR2 SYGVKD. This CDR3 region has 14 residues. The CDR3 DNA sequence: TGTGCCATAGGACAGGGGGAGGGGAACACTGAAGCTTTCTTT. Translation gives CAIGQGEGNTEAFF.

The chain recombines TRBV7-2 with TRBJ2-2, with a tentative D call TRBD2 (6 bases). Germline V gene sequence: CDR1 SGHTA, CDR2 FQGNSA. The V end was cut by 2 bases, the J end by 0 bases, with 13 bases between. The CDR3 contains 17 residues. The CDR3 region has the DNA TGTGCCAGCAGCTTAAGGGGCGGGGCCGCGAACACCGGGGAGCTGTTTTTT. It translates to CASSLRGGAANTGELFF.

This chain uses TRBV2 with TRBJ1-3; 7 bases align to TRBD1. CDR3 length: 15 residues. The ends lost 6 bases at V and 0 bases at J; junction bases unmatched: 5. Looked up from germline, CDR1 is SNHLY and CDR2 is FYNNEI. The DNA for the CDR3 is TGTGCCAGCAGCAAGGGACAGCTCTCTGGAAACACCATATATTTT. Protein: CASSKGQLSGNTIYF.

This clone was recorded only once. The CDR3 reads CASSFSGQGTGELFF. DNA for the CDR3: TGTGCCAGCAGTTTCTCGGGACAGGGGACCGGGGAGCTGTTTTTT. This chain uses TRBV28 with TRBJ2-2; the match to TRBD1 covers 10 bases. Looked up from germline, CDR1 is MDHEN and CDR2 is SYDVKM. J was trimmed by 5 bases and V by 3 bases; bases with no gene match: 3. The CDR3 sequence is 15 residues long.

The chain joins TRBV6-5 to TRBJ1-5; 10 bases align to TRBD1. This CDR3 is 15 amino acids long. CDR1 is MNHEY, CDR2 SVGAGI, per germline. Trimming at V came to 6 bases and at J to 2 bases, leaving 4 bases not matched to a gene. The CDR3 DNA sequence: TGTGCCAGCAGGACAGGGGGCTACGGCAATCAGCCCCAGCATTTT. Its translation: CASRTGGYGNQPQHF.

The chain has TRBV2 and TRBJ2-2; the D is unclear. The CDR3 contains 14 residues. Trimming took off 1 base at V and 4 bases at J, with 7 bases between the two ends. Germline assignment: CDR1 SNHLY and CDR2 FYNNEI. CDR3 DNA sequence: TGTGCCAGCAGTGAAGAACAGAGCACCGGGGAGCTGTTTTTT. It is translated as CASSEEQSTGELFF.

The V call is TRBV29-1, the J call TRBJ1-2; tentatively, D is TRBD1 (6 bases). CDR1 and CDR2 from the germline V gene are SQVTM and ANQGSEA. Trimming left V 4 bases short and J 2 bases short, with 11 bases between. The CDR3 has 13 amino acids. This CDR3 reads CSVGKQGNYGYTF. DNA of the CDR3: TGCAGCGTTGGAAAACAGGGAAACTATGGCTACACCTTC.

The V and J genes are TRBV14 and TRBJ2-3; 8 bases match TRBD2. Trimming at V came to 4 bases and at J to 10 bases, leaving 1 base not matched to a gene. The CDR3 contains 11 residues. Germline lookup yields CDR1 SGHDN and CDR2 FVKESK. CDR3 DNA: TGTGCCAGCAGCCGCGGGGGGCCGCAGTATTTT. This codes for CASSRGGPQYF.

This chain uses TRBV10-3 with TRBJ2-2; maybe TRBD1 (6 bases). Trimming pared 7 bases from V and 4 bases from J, leaving 19 bases between. The germline CDR1 and CDR2 sequences are ENHRY and SYGVKD. The CDR3 runs to 16 residues. The CDR3 loop is CAINEGDGRGTGELFF. CDR3 DNA: TGTGCCATCAACGAGGGGGACGGGCGAGGCACCGGGGAGCTGTTTTTT.

The chain is built from TRBV5-1 and TRBJ2-3; tentatively, D is TRBD2 (5 bases). The V and J ends lost 4 bases and 0 bases respectively, with 9 bases between them. The germline CDR1 and CDR2 sequences are SGHRS and YFSETQ. The CDR3 runs to 14 residues. As DNA, the CDR3 is TGCGCCAGCAGCCGGGAAAGAAGCACAGATACGCAGTATTTT. Translation gives CASSRERSTDTQYF.

This rearrangement joins TRBV28 to TRBJ2-1, with 7 bases fitting TRBD2. V lost 6 bases and J lost 4; bases outside the gene matches: 9. There are 15 residues in the CDR3. The germline V gene has CDR1 MDHEN and CDR2 SYDVKM. Written as DNA, the CDR3 is TGTGCCAGCAGCCTCGCTAGCGGAGTTTACAATGAGCAGTTCTTC. Translated, it gives CASSLASGVYNEQFF. The whole variable domain, filled in from reference TRBV28 and TRBJ2-1, reads DVKVTQSSRYLVKRTGEKVFLECVQDMDHENMFWYRQDPGLGLRLIYFSYDVKMKEKGDIPEGYSVSREKKERFSLILESASTNQTSMYLCASSLASGVYNEQFFGPGTRLTVL.

This clone turned up a few times. The chain couples TRBV25-1 to TRBJ1-5; D possibly corresponds to TRBD1 (5 bases). This CDR3 is 14 amino acids long. V was clipped by 5 bases and J by 7 bases, with 15 bases between them. Germline values: CDR1 MGHDK, CDR2 SYGVNS. The CDR3 sequence: CASSSGAAGQPQHF. The DNA for the CDR3 is TGTGCCAGCAGTAGCGGGGCCGCGGGGCAGCCCCAGCATTTT.

In its sample, this clone was seen once. The chain couples TRBV28 to TRBJ2-7, with 11 nucleotides matching TRBD1. V lost 5 bases, J lost 4 bases, and 10 bases stayed unmatched. In germline, CDR1 is MDHEN, CDR2 SYDVKM. CDR3 length equals 16 residues. This chain's CDR3 is CASSPPPGQGGYEQYV. CDR3 nucleotides: TGTGCCAGCAGTCCACCGCCGGGACAGGGGGGATACGAGCAGTACGTC.

This clone showed up just once. The rearrangement links TRBV27 to TRBJ2-3; tentatively, D is TRBD2 (7 bases). The germline gives CDR1 MNHEY, CDR2 SMNVEV (reference sequence). This CDR3 comprises 18 residues. V gave up 6 bases and J gave up 6 bases, with 28 bases separating them. The CDR3 loop reads CASRVLTGWGGALDTQYF. CDR3 sequence (DNA): TGTGCCAGCAGAGTTCTTACCGGTTGGGGGGGGGCCCTCGATACGCAGTATTTT.

This clone was observed a few times. The V and J genes are TRBV25-1 and TRBJ2-7; 10 bases line up with TRBD1. V was pared by 3 bases and J by 4 bases, with 6 bases of the junction left unmatched. The CDR3 loop spans 15 amino acids. In germline, CDR1 is MGHDK, CDR2 SYGVNS. CDR3 in DNA: TGTGCCAGCAGTGATCCCGGGACAGGGGATTACGAGCAGTACTTC. Amino acid sequence: CASSDPGTGDYEQYF.

CDR3 residues: CASSVDPPGGVNYGYTF. The CDR3 DNA reads TGTGCCAGCAGCGTAGATCCCCCGGGGGGCGTGAACTATGGCTACACCTTC. The genes are TRBV9 and TRBJ1-2; TRBD1 is a possible D gene (6 bases). CDR1 and CDR2 (germline): SGDLS, YYNGEE. Between the trimmed V and J ends, which lost 0 bases and 2 bases, there was a span of 17 bases. The length of the CDR3 is 17 residues.

In nucleotides, the CDR3 is TGTGCCAGCAGCTTGGCGCGGGGGCTAGACAATGAGCAGTTCTTC. Translating it yields CASSLARGLDNEQFF. The V and J genes are TRBV5-4 and TRBJ2-1; D perhaps matches TRBD2 (7 bases). The V and J ends lost 0 bases and 5 bases respectively, with 12 bases between them. Looked up from germline, CDR1 is SGHNT and CDR2 is YYREEE (reference sequence). The CDR3 covers 15 residues.

This clone was picked up one time. The genes are TRBV25-1 and TRBJ1-2; maybe TRBD1 (5 bases). V was pared by 6 bases and J by 6 bases, with 14 bases between. Looked up from germline, CDR1 is MGHDK and CDR2 is SYGVNS. The CDR3 loop spans 13 amino acids. In DNA form, the CDR3 reads TGTGCCAGCAGATATTCCAGGGCCGATGGCTACACCTTC. Encoded protein: CASRYSRADGYTF.

The chain is built from TRBV3-1 (or the pseudogene TRBV3-2) and TRBJ1-2; a weak D match, TRBD1 (6 bases). In germline, CDR1 is LGHDT, CDR2 YNNKEL (reference sequence). Trimming removed 4 bases at V and 0 bases at J, with 15 bases between. This CDR3 contains 16 residues. CDR3 sequence (DNA): TGTGCCAGCAGCCGCCCGGGACAAAGAGCTAACTATGGCTACACCTTC. Translating it yields CASSRPGQRANYGYTF.

V gene TRBV5-1 combines with J gene TRBJ1-1; D remains ambiguous. V was shortened by 1 base and J by 4 bases, with 11 bases between the two germline ends. Per the germline V gene, CDR1 is SGHRS and CDR2 is YFSETQ. This CDR3 is built from 14 residues. The CDR3 coding sequence is TGCGCCAGCAGCTTGTCTGGGGAGAGCACTGAAGCTTTCTTT. Amino acid sequence: CASSLSGESTEAFF.

This clone showed up just once. The chain combines TRBV10-3 with TRBJ2-5, with D uncertain. This CDR3 is built from 13 residues. Germline CDR1 is ENHRY and CDR2 is SYGVKD. The germline V and J ends were trimmed by 5 bases and 0 bases, with 7 bases remaining between them. CDR3 residues: CAISSGDQETQYF. DNA for the CDR3: TGTGCCATCAGTTCAGGTGACCAAGAGACCCAGTACTTC.

V usage is TRBV6-5 and J usage is TRBJ1-2; possible D gene TRBD1, 6 bases. The germline V gene has CDR1 MNHEY and CDR2 SVGAGI. CDR3 size: 13 residues. Between the trimmed V and J ends, which lost 8 bases and 8 bases, there was a span of 18 bases. Here the CDR3 DNA reads TGTGCCAGCTTAAACAGGGCCAAACAAGGCTACACCTTC. Translated, it gives CASLNRAKQGYTF.

The chain links TRBV5-1 to TRBJ2-2; 10 bases agree with TRBD2. J lost 4 bases, V lost 6 bases, and 9 bases had no gene match. From germline, CDR1 is SGHRS and CDR2 YFSETQ. The CDR3 consists of 16 residues. DNA of the CDR3: TGCGCCAGCATTGCGGGGACTAGCGCCTTCACCGGGGAGCTGTTTTTT. It translates to CASIAGTSAFTGELFF. The full variable domain, completed using reference TRBV5-1 and TRBJ2-2, is KAGVTQTPRYLIKTRGQQVTLSCSPISGHRSVSWYQQTPGQGLQFLFEYFSETQRNKGNFPGRFSGRQFSNSRSEMNVSTLELGDSALYLCASIAGTSAFTGELFFGEGSRLTVL.

V is TRBV10-3 and J is TRBJ2-5; 8 bases line up with TRBD2. Germline values: CDR1 ENHRY, CDR2 SYGVKD. The length of the CDR3 is 14 residues. Unmatched junction bases numbered 4, after V lost 5 bases and J lost 2 bases. The CDR3: CAISQRGQQETQYF. The CDR3 nucleotides are TGTGCCATCAGTCAGCGGGGGCAACAAGAGACCCAGTACTTC.